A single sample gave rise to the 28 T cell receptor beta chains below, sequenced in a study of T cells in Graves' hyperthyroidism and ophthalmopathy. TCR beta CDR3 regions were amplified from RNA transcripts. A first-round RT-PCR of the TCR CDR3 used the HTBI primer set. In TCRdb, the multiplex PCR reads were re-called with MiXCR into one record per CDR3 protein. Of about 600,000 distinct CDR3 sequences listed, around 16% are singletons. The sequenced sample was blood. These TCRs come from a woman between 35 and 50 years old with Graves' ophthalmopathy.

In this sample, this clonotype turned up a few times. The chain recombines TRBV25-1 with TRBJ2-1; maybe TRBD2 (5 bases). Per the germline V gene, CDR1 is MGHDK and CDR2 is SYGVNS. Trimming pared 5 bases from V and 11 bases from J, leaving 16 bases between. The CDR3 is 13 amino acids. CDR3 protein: CASSLSGGPKQFF. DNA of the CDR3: TGTGCCAGCAGTTTAAGTGGCGGGCCTAAGCAGTTCTTC. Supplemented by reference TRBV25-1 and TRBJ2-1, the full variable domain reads EADIYQTPRYLVIGTGKKITLECSQTMGHDKMYWYQQDPGMELHLIHYSYGVNSTEKGDLSSESTVSRIRTEHFPLTLESARPSHTSQYLCASSLSGGPKQFFGPGTRLTVL.

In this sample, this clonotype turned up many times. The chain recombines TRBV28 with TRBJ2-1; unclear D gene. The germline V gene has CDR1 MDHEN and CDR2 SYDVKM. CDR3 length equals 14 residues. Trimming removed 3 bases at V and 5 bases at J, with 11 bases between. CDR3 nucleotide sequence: TGTGCCAGCAGTTTGGACCTGCAAGACAATGAGCAGTTCTTC. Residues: CASSLDLQDNEQFF.

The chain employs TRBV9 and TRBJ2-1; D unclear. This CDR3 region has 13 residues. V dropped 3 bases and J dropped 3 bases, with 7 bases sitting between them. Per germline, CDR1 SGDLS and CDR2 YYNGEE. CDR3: CASSAAIYNEQFF. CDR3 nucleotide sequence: TGTGCCAGCAGCGCAGCGATCTACAATGAGCAGTTCTTC.

CDR3 nucleotides: TGTGCCAGCAGAGACCAGACTATGGCAGGGGGTACTGAGCAGTACTTC. Amino acids: CASRDQTMAGGTEQYF. The chain combines TRBV6-1 with TRBJ2-7; 7 bases are a match to TRBD1. Trimming cost V 6 bases and J 7 bases; bases outside gene matches: 18. The CDR3 contains 16 residues. Germline V gives CDR1 MNHNS, CDR2 SASEGT.

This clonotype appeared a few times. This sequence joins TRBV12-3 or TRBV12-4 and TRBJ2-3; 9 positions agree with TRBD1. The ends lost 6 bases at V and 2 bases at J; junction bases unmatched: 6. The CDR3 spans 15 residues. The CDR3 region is CASSRGTGNTDTQYF. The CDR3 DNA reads TGTGCCAGCAGCCGCGGGACAGGGAACACAGATACGCAGTATTTT.

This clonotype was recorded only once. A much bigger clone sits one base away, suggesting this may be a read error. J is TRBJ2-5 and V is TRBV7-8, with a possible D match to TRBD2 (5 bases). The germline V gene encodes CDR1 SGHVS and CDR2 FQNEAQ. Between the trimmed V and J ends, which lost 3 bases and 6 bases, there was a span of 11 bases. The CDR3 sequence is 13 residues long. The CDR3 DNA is TGTGCCAGCAGCTTTGCGGGTCAGAAGACCCAGTACTTC. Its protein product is CASSFAGQKTQYF. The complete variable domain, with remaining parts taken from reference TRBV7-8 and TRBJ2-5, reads GAGVSQSPRYKVAKRGQDVALRCDPISGHVSLFWYQQALGQGPEFLTYFQNEAQLDKSGLPSDRFFAERPEGSVSTLKIQRTQQEDSAVYLCASSFAGQKTQYFGPGTRLLVL.

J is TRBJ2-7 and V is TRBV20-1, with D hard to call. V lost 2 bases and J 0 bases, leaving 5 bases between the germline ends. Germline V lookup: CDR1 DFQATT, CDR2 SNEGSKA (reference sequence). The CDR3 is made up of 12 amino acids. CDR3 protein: CSARPASYEQYF. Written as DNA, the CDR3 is TGCAGTGCTAGACCAGCCTCCTACGAGCAGTACTTC.

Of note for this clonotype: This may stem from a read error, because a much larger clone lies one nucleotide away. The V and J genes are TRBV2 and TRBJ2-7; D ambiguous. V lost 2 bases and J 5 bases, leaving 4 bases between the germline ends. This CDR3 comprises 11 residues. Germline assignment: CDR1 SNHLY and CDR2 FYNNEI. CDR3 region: CASSESHEQYF. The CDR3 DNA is TGTGCCAGCAGTGAAAGTCACGAGCAGTACTTC. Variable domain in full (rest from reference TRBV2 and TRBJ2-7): EPEVTQTPSHQVTQMGQEVILRCVPISNHLYFYWYRQILGQKVEFLVSFYNNEISEKSEIFDDQFSVERPDGSNFTLKIRSTKLEDSAMYFCASSESHEQYFGPGTRLTVT.

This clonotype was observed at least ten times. The CDR3 sequence: CASRGTVDTEAFF. CDR3 in DNA: TGTGCCAGTAGAGGGACAGTTGACACTGAAGCTTTCTTT. The chain uses TRBV12-3 or TRBV12-4 and TRBJ1-1; 7 bases fit TRBD1. V lost 9 bases to trimming and J lost 3 bases; unmatched junction nucleotides: 7. The CDR3 consists of 13 residues.

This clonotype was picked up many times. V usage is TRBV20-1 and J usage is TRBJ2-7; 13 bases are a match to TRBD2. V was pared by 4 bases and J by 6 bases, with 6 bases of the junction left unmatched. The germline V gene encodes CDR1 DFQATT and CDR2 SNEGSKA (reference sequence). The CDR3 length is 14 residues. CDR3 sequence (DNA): TGCAGTGCTACAACTAGCGGGGGGGCCTTCGAGCAGTACTTC. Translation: CSATTSGGAFEQYF.

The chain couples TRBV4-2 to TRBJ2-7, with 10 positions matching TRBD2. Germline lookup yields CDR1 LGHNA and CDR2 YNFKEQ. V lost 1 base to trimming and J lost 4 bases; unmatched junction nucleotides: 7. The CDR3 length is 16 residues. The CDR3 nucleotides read TGTGCCAGCAGCCAAGGGCACAGCGGGAGGGCATACGAGCAGTACTTC. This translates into CASSQGHSGRAYEQYF.

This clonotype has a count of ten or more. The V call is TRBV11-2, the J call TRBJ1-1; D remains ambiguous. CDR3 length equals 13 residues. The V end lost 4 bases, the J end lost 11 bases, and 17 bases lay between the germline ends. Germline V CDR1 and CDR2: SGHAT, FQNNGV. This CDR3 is CASSSPPSVTAFF. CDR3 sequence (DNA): TGTGCCAGCAGCTCACCCCCATCGGTTACCGCTTTCTTT.

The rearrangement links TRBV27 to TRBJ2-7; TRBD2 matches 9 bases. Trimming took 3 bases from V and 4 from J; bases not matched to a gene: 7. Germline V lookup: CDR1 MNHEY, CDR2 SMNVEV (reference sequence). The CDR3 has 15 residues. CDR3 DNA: TGTGCCAGCAGTTTTGGCAGCGGGAGGAAGTACGAGCAGTACTTC. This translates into CASSFGSGRKYEQYF.

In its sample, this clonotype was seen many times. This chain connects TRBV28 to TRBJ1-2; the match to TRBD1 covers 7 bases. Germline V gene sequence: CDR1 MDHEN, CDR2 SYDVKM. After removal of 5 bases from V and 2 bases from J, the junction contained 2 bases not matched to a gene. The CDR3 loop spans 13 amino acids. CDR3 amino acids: CASSGTENYGYTF. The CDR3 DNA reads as TGTGCCAGCAGTGGGACAGAGAACTATGGCTACACCTTC.

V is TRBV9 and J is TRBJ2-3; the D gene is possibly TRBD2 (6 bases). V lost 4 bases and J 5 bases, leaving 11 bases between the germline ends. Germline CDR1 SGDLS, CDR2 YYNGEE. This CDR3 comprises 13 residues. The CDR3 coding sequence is TGTGCCAGCAGCTCACCCGGGGGAGATACGCAGTATTTT. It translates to CASSSPGGDTQYF.

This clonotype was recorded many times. The CDR3 sequence is CASSFLVGGQGIGYTF. The CDR3 DNA sequence: TGTGCCAGCAGCTTCTTAGTGGGGGGACAGGGAATTGGCTACACCTTC. This sequence joins TRBV7-2 and TRBJ1-2; 9 bases are a match to TRBD1. In germline, CDR1 is SGHTA, CDR2 FQGNSA. The CDR3 runs to 16 residues. With V trimmed by 3 bases and J by 7 bases, 12 bases remained unmatched.

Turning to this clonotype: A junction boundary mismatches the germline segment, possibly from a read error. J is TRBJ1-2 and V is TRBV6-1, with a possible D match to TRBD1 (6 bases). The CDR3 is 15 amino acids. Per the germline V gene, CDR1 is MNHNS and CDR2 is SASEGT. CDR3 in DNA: TGTGCCTGCAGTGAGCGACAGGCGCTCGTCTATGGCTACACCTTC. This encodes CACSERQALVYGYTF.

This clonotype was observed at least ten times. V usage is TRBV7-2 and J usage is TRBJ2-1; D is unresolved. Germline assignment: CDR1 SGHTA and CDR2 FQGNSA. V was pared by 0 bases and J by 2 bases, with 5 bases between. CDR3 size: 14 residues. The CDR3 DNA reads TGTGCCAGCAGCTTAGCCGGACCCTACAATGAGCAGTTCTTC. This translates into CASSLAGPYNEQFF.

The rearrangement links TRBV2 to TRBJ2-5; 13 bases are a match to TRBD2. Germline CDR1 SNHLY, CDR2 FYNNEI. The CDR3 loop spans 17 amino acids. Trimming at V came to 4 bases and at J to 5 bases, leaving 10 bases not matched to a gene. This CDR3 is CASSGLAGGYGRETQYF. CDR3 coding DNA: TGTGCCAGCAGTGGACTAGCGGGAGGATACGGGCGCGAGACCCAGTACTTC.

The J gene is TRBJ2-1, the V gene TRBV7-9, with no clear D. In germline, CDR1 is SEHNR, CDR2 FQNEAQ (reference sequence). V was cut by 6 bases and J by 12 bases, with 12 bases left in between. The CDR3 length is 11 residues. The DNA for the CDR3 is TGTGCCAGCAGGGCCTACCCCGGGCAGTTCTTC. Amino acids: CASRAYPGQFF.

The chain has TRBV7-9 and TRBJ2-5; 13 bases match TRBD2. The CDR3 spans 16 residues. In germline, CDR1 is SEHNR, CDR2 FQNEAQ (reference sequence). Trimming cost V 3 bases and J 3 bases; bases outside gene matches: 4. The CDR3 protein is CASSFRGLAGKETQYF. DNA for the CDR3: TGTGCCAGCAGCTTCAGGGGACTAGCGGGGAAAGAGACCCAGTACTTC.

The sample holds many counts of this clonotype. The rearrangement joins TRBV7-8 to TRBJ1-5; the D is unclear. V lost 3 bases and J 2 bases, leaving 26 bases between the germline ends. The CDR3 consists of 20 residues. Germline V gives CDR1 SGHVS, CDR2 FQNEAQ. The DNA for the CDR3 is TGTGCCAGCAGCTTTGGTTATACCGCAGTGAACTCGGGAGGCAATCAGCCCCAGCATTTT. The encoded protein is CASSFGYTAVNSGGNQPQHF.

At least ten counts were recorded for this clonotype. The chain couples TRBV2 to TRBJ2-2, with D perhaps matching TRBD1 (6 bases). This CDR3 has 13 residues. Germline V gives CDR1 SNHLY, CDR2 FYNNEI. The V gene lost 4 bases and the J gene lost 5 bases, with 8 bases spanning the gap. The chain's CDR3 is CASSGGLTGELFF. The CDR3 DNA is TGTGCCAGCAGTGGGGGGCTGACCGGGGAGCTGTTTTTT.

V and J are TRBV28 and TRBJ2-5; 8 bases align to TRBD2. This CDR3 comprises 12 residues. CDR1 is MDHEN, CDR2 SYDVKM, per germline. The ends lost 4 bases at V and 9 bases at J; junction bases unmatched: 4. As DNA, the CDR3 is TGTGCCAGCAGTTCTCCGCGGGGGGCCCAGTACTTC. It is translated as CASSSPRGAQYF.

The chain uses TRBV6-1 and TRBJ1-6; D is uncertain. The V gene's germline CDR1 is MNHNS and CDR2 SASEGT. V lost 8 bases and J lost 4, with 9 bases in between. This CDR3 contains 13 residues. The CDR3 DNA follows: TGTGCCAGCGGGAGGAGGTATAATTCACCCCTCCACTTT. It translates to CASGRRYNSPLHF.

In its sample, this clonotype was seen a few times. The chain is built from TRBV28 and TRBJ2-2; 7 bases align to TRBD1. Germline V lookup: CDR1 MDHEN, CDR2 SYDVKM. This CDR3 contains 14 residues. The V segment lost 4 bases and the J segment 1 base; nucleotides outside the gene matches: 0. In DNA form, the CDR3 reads TGTGCCAGCAGTTGGGACAGGAACACCGGGGAGCTGTTTTTT. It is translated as CASSWDRNTGELFF.

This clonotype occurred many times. In DNA form, the CDR3 reads TGTGCCAGCGGGGACCTAGGGGTCTATGGCTACACCTTC. Amino acids: CASGDLGVYGYTF. The chain carries TRBV6-1 and TRBJ1-2, with D possibly TRBD1 on 5 matching bases. This CDR3 is built from 13 residues. The germline V and J ends were trimmed by 8 bases and 4 bases, with 14 bases remaining between them. The germline V gene has CDR1 MNHNS and CDR2 SASEGT.

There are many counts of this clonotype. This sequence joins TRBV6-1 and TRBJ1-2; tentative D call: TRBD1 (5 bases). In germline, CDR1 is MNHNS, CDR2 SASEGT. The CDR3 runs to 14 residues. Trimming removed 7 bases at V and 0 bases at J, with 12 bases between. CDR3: CASTTGPTNYGYTF. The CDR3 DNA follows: TGTGCCAGCACCACGGGACCCACTAACTATGGCTACACCTTC.